This T cell receptor beta chain was sequenced during a study of T cells in Graves' hyperthyroidism and ophthalmopathy. General study results and limits: Blood also showed most of the thyroid clonotypes that were expanded above 0.001.

CDR3 length: 15 amino acids. The germline V gene has CDR1 LGHDT and CDR2 YNNKEL (reference sequence). V was cut by 6 bases and J by 0 bases, with 12 bases left in between. Amplified TCR beta CDR3 regions came from RNA transcripts. The HTBI primer set was used in a first-round RT-PCR of the TCR CDR3. MiXCR was run by TCRdb on the multiplex PCR reads, yielding one entry per CDR3 protein. The repertoire consists of some 620,000 distinct CDR3 sequences, with 15% to 20% occurring once and the leading ten covering about 3.8%. Note on this clonotype: The antigen remains undetermined.

Recently diagnosed hyperthyroidism of less than 2 months' duration affected patients aged 18 to 65. Each diagnosis was grounded in clinical symptoms, serum thyroxine and TRAb, thyroid ultrasound, and orbital computed tomography. The TCR comes from a woman between 25 and 40 years old with Graves' hyperthyroidism. The chain combines TRBV3-1 with TRBJ1-5, with D perhaps matching TRBD1 (5 bases). The sample consisted of blood. CDR3: CASSIREFSNQPQHF. CDR3 nucleotide sequence: TGTGCCAGCAGTATCAGGGAATTTAGCAATCAGCCCCAGCATTTT.